Listed here are 25 T cell receptor beta chains from one sample, sequenced in a study of Ad26.COV2.S vaccination and SARS-CoV-2 variants. Treatment specified: approximately 18 received Ad26.COV2.S at low or high dose, single or two shots; roughly 5 received placebo; per-sample allocation not given. Day 63 after the first injection of vaccine or placebo was the sampling time. Sequenced by immunoSEQ multiplex PCR; TCRdb stores in-frame clones only, minus some. The repertoire consists of 300,000 to 350,000 clones, with around nine tenths occurring once and the leading ten covering roughly a tenth. The material was peripheral blood, obtained in a trial of Ad26.COV2.S vaccine versus placebo. These receptors were collected from a person aged 18-60 years who received the Ad26.COV2.S COVID-19 vaccine or a placebo.

The gene calls are TRBV4-1 and TRBJ2-7; TRBD1 is a possible D gene (6 bases). The germline CDR1 and CDR2 sequences are MGHRA and YSYEKL. The germline V and J ends were trimmed by 4 bases and 2 bases, with 18 bases remaining between them. There are 16 residues in the CDR3. The CDR3 region is CASSPKRAGATYEQYF. The DNA of the CDR3 is TGCGCCAGCAGCCCAAAACGGGCAGGGGCAACCTACGAGCAGTACTTC.

V and J are TRBV28 and TRBJ1-2, with 7 bases lining up with TRBD1. CDR1 is MDHEN, CDR2 SYDVKM, per germline. The V and J ends lost 6 bases and 3 bases, in that order; junction bases with no gene match: 10. This CDR3 region has 15 residues. CDR3 amino acids: CASRGHLDRDYGYTF. The CDR3 DNA is TGTGCCAGCAGGGGGCACCTCGACAGGGACTATGGCTACACCTTC.

This clone appeared a few times. The V and J genes are TRBV19 and TRBJ1-2; D is undetermined. V lost 0 bases and J 8 bases, leaving 16 bases between the germline ends. Germline V gives CDR1 LNHDA, CDR2 SQIVND (reference sequence). The CDR3 spans 15 residues. The CDR3 nucleotides are TGTGCCAGTAGTATAGAAAGGAGGGCCGGCGGAGGCTACACCTTC. Its protein product is CASSIERRAGGGYTF.

V and J are TRBV6-1 and TRBJ2-7, with D perhaps TRBD2 (6 bases). Germline lookup yields CDR1 MNHNS and CDR2 SASEGT. CDR3 size: 16 residues. Trimming removed 0 bases from V and 3 bases from J, with 15 bases in between. This chain's CDR3 is CASSEAGGAGVYEQYF. DNA for the CDR3: TGTGCCAGCAGTGAAGCCGGAGGGGCCGGAGTCTACGAGCAGTACTTC.

This clone was observed once. The chain has TRBV30 and TRBJ2-1, with 12 bases lining up with TRBD2. The germline CDR1 and CDR2 sequences are GTSNPN and SVGIG (reference sequence). The CDR3 spans 14 residues. With 4 bases clipped from V and 7 bases from J, the junction kept 5 bases outside the gene matches. CDR3 sequence: CAWTILAGGNEQFF. The CDR3 coding sequence is TGTGCCTGGACCATTCTAGCGGGAGGGAATGAGCAGTTCTTC.

The rearrangement uses TRBV19 and TRBJ2-7; TRBD2 aligns across 9 bases. Looked up from germline, CDR1 is LNHDA and CDR2 is SQIVND (reference sequence). CDR3 length equals 14 residues. The junction had 6 bases not matched to a gene; V was cut back by 3 bases and J by 6 bases. As DNA, the CDR3 is TGTGCCAGTAGTATGGTTGCGACTAGCGGCGAGCAGTACTTC. This gives the protein CASSMVATSGEQYF.

The chain couples TRBV7-8 to TRBJ2-7, with a possible D match to TRBD2 (6 bases). Germline assignment: CDR1 SGHVS and CDR2 FQNEAQ. CDR3 length equals 13 residues. The V gene lost 5 bases and the J gene lost 4 bases, with 12 bases spanning the gap. CDR3 coding DNA: TGTGCCAGCAGCCCCCGCGCGGGGTACGAGCAGTACTTC. It is translated as CASSPRAGYEQYF. The full variable domain, in which reference TRBV7-8 and TRBJ2-7 provide the parts outside the CDR3, is GAGVSQSPRYKVAKRGQDVALRCDPISGHVSLFWYQQALGQGPEFLTYFQNEAQLDKSGLPSDRFFAERPEGSVSTLKIQRTQQEDSAVYLCASSPRAGYEQYFGPGTRLTVT.

The gene calls are TRBV28 and TRBJ1-2, with D unclear. The CDR3 runs to 11 residues. The V and J ends lost 4 bases and 5 bases respectively, with 5 bases between them. Germline CDR1 is MDHEN and CDR2 is SYDVKM. CDR3 sequence reads: CASSSFYGYTF. CDR3 nucleotides: TGTGCCAGCAGTTCCTTTTATGGCTACACCTTC.

The rearrangement links TRBV4-3 to TRBJ2-1; D call uncertain. Germline CDR1 LGHNA, CDR2 YSLEER. This CDR3 comprises 14 residues. V was cut by 0 bases and J by 13 bases, with 16 bases left in between. The CDR3 nucleotides read TGCGCCAGCAGCCAAGAGAACGCCAGGTCTATCCAGTTCTTC. It translates to CASSQENARSIQFF.

This chain links TRBV3-1 (or the pseudogene TRBV3-2) with TRBJ1-2; D possibly corresponds to TRBD1 (6 bases). CDR3 length: 16 residues. Deletions cut 4 bases from V and 4 bases from J, with 19 bases between. Germline loops: CDR1 LGHDT, CDR2 YNNKEL (reference sequence). CDR3 in amino acids: CASSRQTGHKGYGYTF. The CDR3 nucleotides are TGTGCCAGCAGCCGTCAAACGGGACATAAGGGCTATGGCTACACCTTC.

Of note for this clone: Other DNA variants within this sample encode the same CDR3. J is TRBJ2-5 and V is TRBV28; D may be TRBD2 (6 bases). Germline V gene data show CDR1 as MDHEN and CDR2 as SYDVKM. Trimming took off 3 bases at V and 4 bases at J, with 9 bases between the two ends. The length of the CDR3 is 13 residues. CDR3 sequence reads: CASSLRGRETQYF. The CDR3 coding sequence is TGTGCCAGCAGTTTGCGGGGACGAGAGACCCAGTACTTC.

J is TRBJ2-7 and V is TRBV27; D remains unclear. Trimming cost V 6 bases and J 3 bases, with 12 bases left between them. The CDR3 loop spans 13 amino acids. CDR1 is MNHEY, CDR2 SMNVEV, per germline (reference sequence). The CDR3 loop reads CASSLIAGYEQYF. CDR3 bases: TGTGCCAGCAGCCTCATAGCTGGCTACGAGCAGTACTTC.

The V gene is TRBV7-6, the J gene TRBJ2-1; 10 nucleotides match TRBD2. The CDR3 has 14 amino acids. Germline assignment: CDR1 SGHVS and CDR2 FNYEAQ. Trimming cost V 1 base and J 10 bases; bases outside gene matches: 4. CDR3 DNA sequence: TGTGCCAGCAGCTTAGTGGTAGCGGGAGGAGAGCAGTTCTTC. Its translation: CASSLVVAGGEQFF.

The rearrangement links TRBV18 to TRBJ2-3; D gene uncertain. Germline values: CDR1 KGHSH, CDR2 LQKENI. CDR3 size: 17 residues. The V and J ends lost 1 base and 1 base respectively, with 15 bases between them. The CDR3 bases are TGTGCCAGCTCACCACGCCTCACCCCCCTGGGCACAGATACGCAGTATTTT. Translated, it gives CASSPRLTPLGTDTQYF. The full variable domain, completed using reference TRBV18 and TRBJ2-3, is NAGVMQNPRHLVRRRGQEARLRCSPMKGHSHVYWYRQLPEEGLKFMVYLQKENIIDESGMPKERFSAEFPKEGPSILRIQQVVRGDSAAYFCASSPRLTPLGTDTQYFGPGTRLTVL.

The rearrangement uses TRBV27 and TRBJ2-7, with 8 bases fitting TRBD2. Germline loops: CDR1 MNHEY, CDR2 SMNVEV (reference sequence). This CDR3 comprises 14 residues. Trimming at V came to 7 bases and at J to 2 bases, leaving 7 bases not matched to a gene. The CDR3 region is CASKTGGDPYEQYF. The CDR3 DNA reads TGTGCCAGCAAAACGGGGGGGGACCCCTACGAGCAGTACTTC.

The chain joins TRBV3-1 (or the pseudogene TRBV3-2) to TRBJ1-5; 7 nucleotides agree with TRBD1. Germline CDR1 and CDR2: LGHDT and YNNKEL (reference sequence). Trimming took 3 bases from V and 6 from J; bases not matched to a gene: 5. The CDR3 runs 14 residues. The chain's CDR3 is CASSQGGGLQPQHF. CDR3 nucleotide sequence: TGTGCCAGCAGCCAGGGAGGGGGCCTTCAGCCCCAGCATTTT.

This chain links TRBV30 with TRBJ1-4, with D unresolved. The ends were cut back, 3 bases at V and 1 base at J, with 9 bases in the middle. CDR3 length: 14 amino acids. Germline CDR1 is GTSNPN and CDR2 is SVGIG (reference sequence). The DNA of the CDR3 is TGTGCCTGGAGCGCGCTGGGAACTAATGAAAAACTGTTTTTT. This codes for CAWSALGTNEKLFF.

This chain links TRBV23-1 with TRBJ2-4; D is undetermined. TRBV23-1 is assigned to the ORF class and has an uncertain function. CDR3 length: 16 residues. The germline V and J ends were trimmed by 4 bases and 0 bases, with 13 bases remaining between them. CDR3 coding DNA: TGCGCCAGCAGTCCCTGGGAACAGCTAGCCAAAAACATTCAGTACTTC. Residues: CASSPWEQLAKNIQYF.

The genes are TRBV2 and TRBJ1-5; possible D gene TRBD1, 6 bases. The germline gives CDR1 SNHLY, CDR2 FYNNEI. The CDR3 extends over 17 amino acids. The V end was cut by 4 bases, the J end by 3 bases, with 19 bases between. CDR3 sequence reads: CASSVGDRRVHNQPQHF. The CDR3 region has the DNA TGTGCCAGCAGTGTGGGCGACAGGAGGGTTCACAATCAGCCCCAGCATTTT.

Turning to this clone: In the same sample, other DNA sequences code for this CDR3. The gene calls are TRBV5-1 and TRBJ2-5; D not resolved. CDR3 length equals 11 residues. The germline gives CDR1 SGHRS, CDR2 YFSETQ. The germline V and J ends were trimmed by 5 bases and 2 bases, with 4 bases remaining between them. The CDR3 nucleotides read TGCGCCAGCAGTTCTCAAGAGACCCAGTACTTC. Amino acid sequence: CASSSQETQYF. Full variable domain (outside the CDR3, taken from reference TRBV5-1 and TRBJ2-5): KAGVTQTPRYLIKTRGQQVTLSCSPISGHRSVSWYQQTPGQGLQFLFEYFSETQRNKGNFPGRFSGRQFSNSRSEMNVSTLELGDSALYLCASSSQETQYFGPGTRLLVL.

This rearrangement joins TRBV9 to TRBJ2-1; D ambiguous. Trimming stripped 1 base from V and 7 bases from J, with 9 bases between. CDR1 is SGDLS and CDR2 is YYNGEE in the germline V gene. The CDR3 runs to 13 residues. CDR3 in amino acids: CASSVSPANEQFF. The CDR3 DNA follows: TGTGCCAGCAGCGTAAGTCCAGCAAATGAGCAGTTCTTC.

The chain recombines TRBV2 with TRBJ2-3, with unresolved D. Trimming removed 7 bases at V and 1 base at J, with 12 bases between. The germline CDR1 and CDR2 sequences are SNHLY and FYNNEI. The CDR3 is made up of 14 amino acids. In DNA, the CDR3 is TGTGCCAGCATGGCGGTCTCCGGCACAGATACGCAGTATTTT. Translated: CASMAVSGTDTQYF. The whole variable domain, filled in from reference TRBV2 and TRBJ2-3, reads EPEVTQTPSHQVTQMGQEVILRCVPISNHLYFYWYRQILGQKVEFLVSFYNNEISEKSEIFDDQFSVERPDGSNFTLKIRSTKLEDSAMYFCASMAVSGTDTQYFGPGTRLTVL.

This clone was recorded only once. This chain links TRBV5-1 with TRBJ2-1; perhaps D is TRBD1 or TRBD2 (5 bases each). This CDR3 spans 15 amino acids. Germline assignment: CDR1 SGHRS and CDR2 YFSETQ. Trimming cost V 4 bases and J 0 bases, with 11 bases left between them. The chain's CDR3 is CASSRDPNSYNEQFF. CDR3 DNA sequence: TGCGCCAGCAGCCGGGACCCAAACTCCTACAATGAGCAGTTCTTC.

The chain couples TRBV4-2 to TRBJ2-2; 10 nucleotides agree with TRBD2. V shed 3 bases, J shed 5 bases, and the junction held 6 bases outside the gene matches. CDR3 size: 16 residues. Germline lookup yields CDR1 LGHNA and CDR2 YNFKEQ. The CDR3 DNA is TGTGCCAGCAGCCACCTAGCGGGAGCTGTAACCGGGGAGCTGTTTTTT. It codes for CASSHLAGAVTGELFF.

In its sample, this clone was seen a few times. The CDR3 sequence is CASRSEKGVNTEAFF. The CDR3 DNA reads as TGCGCCAGCAGGTCGGAAAAGGGGGTGAACACTGAAGCTTTCTTT. The gene calls are TRBV5-1 and TRBJ1-1; weak D call: TRBD1 (6 bases). Germline CDR1 SGHRS, CDR2 YFSETQ. The CDR3 loop spans 15 amino acids. Trimming removed 5 bases at V and 0 bases at J, with 14 bases between.